The rows below give T cell receptor beta chains drawn from one sample of a study of metastatic and nonmetastatic thyroid tumors. With MiXCR, TCRdb called clones anew from the PCR reads. The sample holds about 32,000 clones, 33% seen once. Sequenced material: tumor tissue. The receptors here all came from a female donor with papillary thyroid cancer or a benign thyroid nodule (not recorded which). Some clones in this sample may be carry-over from other donors' samples. CDR3s include the opening cysteine and the closing phenylalanine or tryptophan. The D gene is left open where the match is weak. Not all rows give a size; the values are once, few, many and, for expanded clones, a class.

V	size	D	J	DNA	CDR3
TRBV6-4	few	TRBD2	TRBJ2-1	TGTGCCAGCAGTGTGGCTAGCGGGCGTTACAATGAGCAGTTCTTC	CASSVASGRYNEQFF
TRBV6-5	few	-	TRBJ2-3	TGTGCCAGCAGTTATCGTGCCGGCAGCACAGATACGCAGTATTTT	CASSYRAGSTDTQYF
TRBV6-2/TRBV6-3	-	TRBD2	TRBJ2-2	TGTGCCAGCAGTTACATCGGAACCTCGGGGCTAGCGGGACCCGGGGAGCTGTTTTTT	CASSYIGTSGLAGPGELFF
TRBV4-2	-	-	TRBJ1-1	TGTGCCAGCAGCCATGTGCAGGGAAACACTGAAGCTTTCTTT	CASSHVQGNTEAFF
TRBV2	-	TRBD1	TRBJ1-2	TGTGCCAGCAGTGCCGGGACAGGGTGGAGTGGCTACACCTTC	CASSAGTGWSGYTF
TRBV6-5	few	TRBD2	TRBJ2-3	TGTGCCAGCAGTGACTCGACTAGCGGGAGCACAGATACGCAGTATTTT	CASSDSTSGSTDTQYF
TRBV6-2/TRBV6-3	few	TRBD1	TRBJ2-1	TGTGCCAGCAGCCCCATTACGTCCACAGGGGTCAATGAGCAGTTCTTC	CASSPITSTGVNEQFF
TRBV3-1	-	TRBD2	TRBJ2-7	TGTGCCAGCAGCCACCGCGAAGGGACTAGCTTTACCTACGAGCAGTACTTC	CASSHREGTSFTYEQYF
TRBV27	large	-	TRBJ2-1	TGTGCCAGCAGTTTATCGGGCGGCCCAGAGCAGTTCTTC	CASSLSGGPEQFF
TRBV5-1	-	-	TRBJ2-1	TGCGCCAGCAGCTTGGAACTAGTTTACAATGAGCAGTTCTTC	CASSLELVYNEQFF
TRBV6-4	-	TRBD2	TRBJ2-1	TGTGCCAGCAGAGCGTCCGGGACTAGTTCGTGGGAGCAGTTCTTC	CASRASGTSSWEQFF
TRBV28	-	-	TRBJ1-2	TGTGCCAGCTCGGGGAGGGGGAGTCCGGACTATGGCTACACCTTC	CASSGRGSPDYGYTF
TRBV10-2	few	-	TRBJ1-2	TGCGCCAGCAGTGCCATAAAGACAGATAACTATGGCTACACCTTC	CASSAIKTDNYGYTF
TRBV6-1	-	TRBD1	TRBJ2-7	TGTGCCAGCAAGCCGGGACAGGCTTACGAGCAGTACTTC	CASKPGQAYEQYF
TRBV12-3/TRBV12-4	-	-	TRBJ1-2	TGTGCCAGCAGTCCCCCGGGCCGCTATGGCTACACCTTC	CASSPPGRYGYTF
TRBV6-5	-	-	TRBJ1-1	TGTGCCAGCAGTTTATTGAATTTGAACACTGAAGCTTTCTTT	CASSLLNLNTEAFF
TRBV4-2	-	TRBD2	TRBJ2-7	TGTGCCAGCAGCCCAGCGACTAGCGGGAGGTACGAGCAGTACTTC	CASSPATSGRYEQYF
TRBV27	-	TRBD2	TRBJ2-7	TGTGCCAGCAGTGAGCGGGACGTGAGGTCGGACGAGCAGTACTTC	CASSERDVRSDEQYF
TRBV6-1	-	-	TRBJ2-5	TGTGCCACCTCGGGTGCGGGCCCCGGTGAGACCCAGTACTTC	CATSGAGPGETQYF
TRBV2	few	-	TRBJ2-6	TGTGCCAGCAATTGGGGCGCTGGGGCCAACGTCCTGACTTTC	CASNWGAGANVLTF
TRBV20-1	-	TRBD1	TRBJ2-2	TGCAGTGCTAGATCTAGCTTGGGACAGGGGGCCTCCGGGGAGCTGTTTTTT	CSARSSLGQGASGELFF
TRBV6-1	few	-	TRBJ2-7	TGTGCCAGCAGTGTAACGTCCTACGAGCAGTACTTC	CASSVTSYEQYF
TRBV19	few	-	TRBJ2-3	TGTGCCAGTAGTATAGGAGGAGAACCTGATACGCAGTATTTT	CASSIGGEPDTQYF
TRBV18	-	TRBD1	TRBJ1-5	TGTGCCAGCTCACCGGTTCCGGACAGGGTGACTAATCAGCCCCAGCATTTT	CASSPVPDRVTNQPQHF
TRBV20-1	-	-	TRBJ1-5	TGCAGTGCTAGAGCGGGGACTTCGGGCAATCAGCCCCAGCATTTT	CSARAGTSGNQPQHF
TRBV10-1	-	TRBD2	TRBJ2-7	TGCGCCAGCAGTCGGACTAGCGGGACCGGCGGGGGCGAGCAGTACTTC	CASSRTSGTGGGEQYF
TRBV19	large	TRBD2	TRBJ2-5	TGTGCCAGTAGTAGACTAGCGGAACAAGAGACCCAGTACTTC	CASSRLAEQETQYF
TRBV7-2	-	-	TRBJ2-3	TGTGCCAGCAGCCGGGGGGCTAACACAGATACGCAGTATTTT	CASSRGANTDTQYF
TRBV5-1	-	TRBD2	TRBJ2-1	TGCGCCAGCAGCTTCCGGTCAGCGGGAGTCTCCTACAATGAGCAGTTCTTC	CASSFRSAGVSYNEQFF
TRBV6-1	-	-	TRBJ2-7	TGTGCCAGCACCCCACTCATCCCTCCCTACGAGCAGTACTTC	CASTPLIPPYEQYF
TRBV6-5	few	-	TRBJ2-1	TGTGCCAGCAGTTACTTGGCGGGGTCCTACAATGAGCAGTTCTTC	CASSYLAGSYNEQFF
TRBV29-1	-	-	TRBJ2-3	TGCAGCGTTGATGGGAAGGGGAAACGGGATACGCAGTATTTT	CSVDGKGKRDTQYF